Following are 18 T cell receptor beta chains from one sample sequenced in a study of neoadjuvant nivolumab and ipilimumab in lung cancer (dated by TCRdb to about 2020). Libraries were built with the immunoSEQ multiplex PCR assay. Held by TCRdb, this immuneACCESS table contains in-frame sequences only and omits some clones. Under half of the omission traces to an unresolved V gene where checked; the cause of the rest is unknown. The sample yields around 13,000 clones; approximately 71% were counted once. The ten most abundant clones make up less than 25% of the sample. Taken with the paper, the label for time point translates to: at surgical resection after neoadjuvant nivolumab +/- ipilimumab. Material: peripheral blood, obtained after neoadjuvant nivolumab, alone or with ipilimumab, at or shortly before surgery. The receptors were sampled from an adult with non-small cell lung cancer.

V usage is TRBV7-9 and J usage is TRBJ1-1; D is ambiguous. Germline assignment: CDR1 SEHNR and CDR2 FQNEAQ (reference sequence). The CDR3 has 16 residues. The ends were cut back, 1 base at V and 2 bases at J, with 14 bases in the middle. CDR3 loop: CASSLGDTAVNTEAFF. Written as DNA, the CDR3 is TGTGCCAGCAGCTTAGGGGATACAGCGGTCAACACTGAAGCTTTCTTT.

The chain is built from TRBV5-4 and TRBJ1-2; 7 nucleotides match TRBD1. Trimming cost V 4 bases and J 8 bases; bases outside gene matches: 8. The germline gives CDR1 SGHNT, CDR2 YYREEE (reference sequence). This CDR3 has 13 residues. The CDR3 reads CASSTPGGWGYTF. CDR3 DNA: TGTGCCAGCAGCACCCCAGGGGGTTGGGGCTACACCTTC.

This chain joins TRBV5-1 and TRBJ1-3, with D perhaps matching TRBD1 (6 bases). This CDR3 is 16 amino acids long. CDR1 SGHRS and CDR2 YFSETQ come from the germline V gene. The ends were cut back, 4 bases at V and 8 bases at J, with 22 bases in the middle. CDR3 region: CASSVMDSQRTDTIYF. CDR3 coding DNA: TGCGCCAGCAGCGTAATGGACAGTCAGAGGACGGACACCATATATTTT.

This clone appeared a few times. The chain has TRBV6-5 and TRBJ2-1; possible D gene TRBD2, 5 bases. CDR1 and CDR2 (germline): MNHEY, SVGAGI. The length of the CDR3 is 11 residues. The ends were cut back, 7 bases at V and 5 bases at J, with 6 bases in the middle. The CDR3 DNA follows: TGTGCCAGCATGCGGGACAATGAGCAGTTCTTC. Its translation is CASMRDNEQFF.

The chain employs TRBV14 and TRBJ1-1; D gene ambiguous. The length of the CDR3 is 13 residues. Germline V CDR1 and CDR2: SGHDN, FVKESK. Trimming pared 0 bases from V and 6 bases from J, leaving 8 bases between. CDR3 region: CASSQEVMAEAFF. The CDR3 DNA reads TGTGCCAGCAGCCAAGAGGTCATGGCTGAAGCTTTCTTT.

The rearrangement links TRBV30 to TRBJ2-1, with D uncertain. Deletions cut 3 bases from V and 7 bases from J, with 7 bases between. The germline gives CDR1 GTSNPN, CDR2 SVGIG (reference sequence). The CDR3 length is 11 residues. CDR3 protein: CAWRGRNEQFF. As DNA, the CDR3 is TGTGCCTGGAGAGGACGTAATGAGCAGTTCTTC.

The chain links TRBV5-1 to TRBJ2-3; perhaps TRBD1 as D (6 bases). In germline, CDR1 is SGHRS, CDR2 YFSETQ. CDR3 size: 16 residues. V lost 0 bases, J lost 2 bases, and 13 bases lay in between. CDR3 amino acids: CASSLEGVGATDTQYF. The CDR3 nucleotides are TGCGCCAGCAGCTTGGAGGGGGTAGGGGCCACAGATACGCAGTATTTT.

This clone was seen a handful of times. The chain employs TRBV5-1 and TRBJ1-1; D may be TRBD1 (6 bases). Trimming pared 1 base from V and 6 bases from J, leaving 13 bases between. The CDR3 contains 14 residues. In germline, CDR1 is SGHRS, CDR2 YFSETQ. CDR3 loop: CASSLTGSRAEAFF. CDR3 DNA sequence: TGCGCCAGCAGCTTGACAGGGAGCAGGGCTGAAGCTTTCTTT.

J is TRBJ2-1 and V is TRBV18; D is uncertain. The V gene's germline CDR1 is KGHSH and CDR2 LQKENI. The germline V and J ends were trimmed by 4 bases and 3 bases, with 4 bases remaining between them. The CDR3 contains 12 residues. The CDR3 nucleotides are TGTGCCAGCTCACAAAACTACAATGAGCAGTTCTTC. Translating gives CASSQNYNEQFF.

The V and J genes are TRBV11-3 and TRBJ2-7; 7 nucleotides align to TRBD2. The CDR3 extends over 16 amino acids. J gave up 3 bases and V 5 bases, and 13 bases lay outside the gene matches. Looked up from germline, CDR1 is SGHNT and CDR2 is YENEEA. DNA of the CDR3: TGTGCCAGCAGCCCTAAAAATGGGAGGGAATACTACGAGCAGTACTTC. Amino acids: CASSPKNGREYYEQYF.

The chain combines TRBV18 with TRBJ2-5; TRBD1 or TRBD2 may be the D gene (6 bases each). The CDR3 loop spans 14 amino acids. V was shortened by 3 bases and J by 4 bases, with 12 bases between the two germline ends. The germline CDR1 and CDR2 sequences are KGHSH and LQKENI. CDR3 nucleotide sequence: TGTGCCAGCTCACCCTCCGAGGGGGGAGAGACCCAGTACTTC. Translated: CASSPSEGGETQYF.

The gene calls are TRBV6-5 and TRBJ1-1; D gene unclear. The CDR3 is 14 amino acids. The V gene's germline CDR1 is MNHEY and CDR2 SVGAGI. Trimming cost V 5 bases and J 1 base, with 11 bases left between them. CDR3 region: CASSRTVRNTEAFF. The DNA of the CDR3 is TGTGCCAGCAGTAGGACGGTCCGGAACACTGAAGCTTTCTTT.

The CDR3 coding sequence is TGTGCCAGCAGCCAAAGGCCGAACAGTCGCTCCTACGAGCAGTACTTC. This gives the protein CASSQRPNSRSYEQYF. This chain links TRBV7-2 with TRBJ2-7; D gene uncertain. V lost 5 bases, J lost 0 bases, and 17 bases lay in between. Germline CDR1 reads SGHTA; CDR2 reads FQGNSA. CDR3 length equals 16 residues. The full variable domain, its missing parts supplied by reference TRBV7-2 and TRBJ2-7, is GAGVSQSPSNKVTEKGKDVELRCDPISGHTALYWYRQSLGQGLEFLIYFQGNSAPDKSGLPSDRFSAERTGGSVSTLTIQRTQQEDSAVYLCASSQRPNSRSYEQYFGPGTRLTVT.

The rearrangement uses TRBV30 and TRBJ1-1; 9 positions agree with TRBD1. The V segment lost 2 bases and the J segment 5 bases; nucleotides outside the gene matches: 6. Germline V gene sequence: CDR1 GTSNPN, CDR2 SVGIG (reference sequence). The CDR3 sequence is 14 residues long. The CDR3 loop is CAWSWDRVTTEAFF. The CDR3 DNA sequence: TGTGCCTGGAGTTGGGACAGGGTGACGACTGAAGCTTTCTTT.

Written as DNA, the CDR3 is TGTGCCTGGAGAGGGTGGATGAACACTGAAGCTTTCTTT. This translates into CAWRGWMNTEAFF. This chain joins TRBV30 and TRBJ1-1, with no clear D. V gave up 3 bases and J gave up 0 bases, with 8 bases separating them. Per germline, CDR1 GTSNPN and CDR2 SVGIG (reference sequence). This CDR3 comprises 13 residues.

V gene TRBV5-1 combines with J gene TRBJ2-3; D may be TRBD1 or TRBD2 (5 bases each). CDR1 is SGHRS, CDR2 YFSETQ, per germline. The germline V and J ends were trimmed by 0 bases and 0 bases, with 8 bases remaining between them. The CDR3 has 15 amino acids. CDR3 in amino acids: CASSLGDPSTDTQYF. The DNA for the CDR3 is TGCGCCAGCAGCTTGGGGGACCCTAGCACAGATACGCAGTATTTT.

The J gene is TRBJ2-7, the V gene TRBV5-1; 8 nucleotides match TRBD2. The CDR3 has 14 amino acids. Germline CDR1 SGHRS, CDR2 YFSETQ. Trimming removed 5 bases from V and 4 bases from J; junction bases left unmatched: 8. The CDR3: CASRGSGGMYEQYF. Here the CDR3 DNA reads TGCGCCAGCAGAGGGTCGGGGGGGATGTACGAGCAGTACTTC.

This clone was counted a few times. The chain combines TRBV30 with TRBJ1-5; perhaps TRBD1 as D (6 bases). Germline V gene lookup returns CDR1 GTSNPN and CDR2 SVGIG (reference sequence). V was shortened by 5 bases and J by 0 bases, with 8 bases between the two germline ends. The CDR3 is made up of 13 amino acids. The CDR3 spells CAWGDTSNQPQHF. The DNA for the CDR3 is TGTGCCTGGGGGGACACTAGCAATCAGCCCCAGCATTTT.